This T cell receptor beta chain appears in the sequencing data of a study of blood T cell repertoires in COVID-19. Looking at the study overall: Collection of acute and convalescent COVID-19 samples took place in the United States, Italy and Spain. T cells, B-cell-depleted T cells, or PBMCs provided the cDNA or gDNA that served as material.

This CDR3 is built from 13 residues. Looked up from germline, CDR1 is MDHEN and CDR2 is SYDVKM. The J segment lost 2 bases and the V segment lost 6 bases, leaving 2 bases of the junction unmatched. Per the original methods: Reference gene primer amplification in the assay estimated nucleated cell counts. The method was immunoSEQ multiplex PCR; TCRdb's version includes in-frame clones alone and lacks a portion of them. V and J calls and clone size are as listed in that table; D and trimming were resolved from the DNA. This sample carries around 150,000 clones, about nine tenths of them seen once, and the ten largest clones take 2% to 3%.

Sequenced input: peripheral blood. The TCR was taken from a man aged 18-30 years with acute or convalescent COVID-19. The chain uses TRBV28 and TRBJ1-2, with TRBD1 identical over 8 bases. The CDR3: CASSYRGNYGYTF. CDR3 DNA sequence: TGTGCCAGCAGCTACAGGGGGAACTATGGCTACACCTTC.